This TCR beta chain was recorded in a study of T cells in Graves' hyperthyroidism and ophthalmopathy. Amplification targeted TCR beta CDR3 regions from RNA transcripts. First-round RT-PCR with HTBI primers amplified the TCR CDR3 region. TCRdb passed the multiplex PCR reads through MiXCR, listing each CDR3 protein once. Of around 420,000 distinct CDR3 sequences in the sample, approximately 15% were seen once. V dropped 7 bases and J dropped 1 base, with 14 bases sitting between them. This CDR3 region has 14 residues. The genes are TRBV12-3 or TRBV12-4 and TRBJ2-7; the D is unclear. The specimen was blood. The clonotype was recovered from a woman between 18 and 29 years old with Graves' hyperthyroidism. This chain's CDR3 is CASMLRSPSYEQYF. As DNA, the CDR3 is TGTGCCAGCATGTTGCGTAGCCCTTCCTACGAGCAGTACTTC.